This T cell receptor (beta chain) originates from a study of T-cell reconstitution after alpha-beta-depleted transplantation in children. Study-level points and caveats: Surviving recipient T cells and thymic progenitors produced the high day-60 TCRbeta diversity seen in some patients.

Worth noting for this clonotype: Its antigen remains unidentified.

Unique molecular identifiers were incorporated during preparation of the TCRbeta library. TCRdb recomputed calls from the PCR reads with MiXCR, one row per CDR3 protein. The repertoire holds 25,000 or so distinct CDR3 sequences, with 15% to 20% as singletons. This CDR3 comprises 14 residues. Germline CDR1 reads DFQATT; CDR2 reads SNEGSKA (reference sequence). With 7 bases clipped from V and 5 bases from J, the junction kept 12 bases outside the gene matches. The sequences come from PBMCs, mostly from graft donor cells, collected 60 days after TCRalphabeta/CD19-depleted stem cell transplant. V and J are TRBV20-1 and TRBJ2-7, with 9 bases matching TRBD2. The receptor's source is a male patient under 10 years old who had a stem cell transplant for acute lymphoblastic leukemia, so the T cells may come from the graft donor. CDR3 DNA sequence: TGCAGTGGCGATGCGGGAGGGCCGGCCGACGAGCAGTACTTC. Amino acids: CSGDAGGPADEQYF.